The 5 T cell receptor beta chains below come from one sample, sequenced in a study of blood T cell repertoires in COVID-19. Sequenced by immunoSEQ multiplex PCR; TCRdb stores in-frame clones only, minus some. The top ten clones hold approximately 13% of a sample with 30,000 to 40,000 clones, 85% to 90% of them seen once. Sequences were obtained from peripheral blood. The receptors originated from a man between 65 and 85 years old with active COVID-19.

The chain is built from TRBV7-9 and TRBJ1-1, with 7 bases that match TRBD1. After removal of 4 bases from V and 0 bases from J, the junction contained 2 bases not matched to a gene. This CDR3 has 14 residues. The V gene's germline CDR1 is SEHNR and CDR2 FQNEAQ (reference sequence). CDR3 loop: CASSSGQMNTEAFF. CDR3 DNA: TGTGCCAGCAGCTCGGGACAGATGAACACTGAAGCTTTCTTT.

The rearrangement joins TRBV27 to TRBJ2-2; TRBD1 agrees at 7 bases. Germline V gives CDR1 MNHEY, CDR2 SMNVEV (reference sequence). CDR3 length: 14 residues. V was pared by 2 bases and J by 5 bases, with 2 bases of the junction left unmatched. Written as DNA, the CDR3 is TGTGCCAGCAGTTTAGAGGGACAGACCGGGGAGCTGTTTTTT. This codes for CASSLEGQTGELFF.

The CDR3 region is CASTGQGSYEQYF. In nucleotides, the CDR3 is TGTGCCAGCACGGGACAGGGATCCTACGAGCAGTACTTC. The V gene is TRBV6-6, the J gene TRBJ2-7; 9 nucleotides align to TRBD1. The germline V gene has CDR1 MNHNY and CDR2 SVGAGI (reference sequence). V lost 7 bases, J lost 1 base, and 2 bases stayed unmatched. The CDR3 runs 13 residues.

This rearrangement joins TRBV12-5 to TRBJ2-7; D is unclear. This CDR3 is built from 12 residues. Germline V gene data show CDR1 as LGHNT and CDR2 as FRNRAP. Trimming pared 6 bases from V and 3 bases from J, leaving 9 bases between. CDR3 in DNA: TGTGCTAGTGGCAACGACAACTACGAGCAGTACTTC. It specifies CASGNDNYEQYF.

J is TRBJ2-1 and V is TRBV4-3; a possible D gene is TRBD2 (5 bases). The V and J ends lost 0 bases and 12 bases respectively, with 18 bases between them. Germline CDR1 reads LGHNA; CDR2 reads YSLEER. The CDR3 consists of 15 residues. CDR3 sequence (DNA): TGCGCCAGCAGCCAAGAAGGAGGAAGTACGCCCAGGCAGTTCTTC. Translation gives CASSQEGGSTPRQFF.